Following are 27 T cell receptor beta chains from one sample sequenced in a study of cytomegalovirus exposure and HLA in healthy donors. Sequencing used immunoSEQ multiplex PCR; TCRdb keeps in-frame clones, though not all of them. This table has a few hundred thousand clones, approximately 86% appearing once. The sample consisted of PBMCs. The source is a woman between 18 and 29 years old in good health and CMV-seronegative.

This chain connects TRBV5-1 to TRBJ2-7; D is ambiguous. The length of the CDR3 is 13 residues. Germline V gene sequence: CDR1 SGHRS, CDR2 YFSETQ. V lost 4 bases and J 1 base, leaving 9 bases between the germline ends. The CDR3: CASSLTGSYEQYF. CDR3 coding DNA: TGCGCCAGCAGCCTGACTGGGTCCTACGAGCAGTACTTC.

The CDR3 sequence: CASSADQGGYTF. For the CDR3, the DNA is TGTGCCAGCAGCGCCGACCAGGGTGGCTACACCTTC. The chain combines TRBV7-9 with TRBJ1-2, with a weak D call TRBD1 (5 bases). The CDR3 is 12 residues long. The germline V gene encodes CDR1 SEHNR and CDR2 FQNEAQ (reference sequence). V lost 5 bases and J 7 bases, leaving 11 bases between the germline ends. Based on the CDR3 plus reference TRBV7-9 and TRBJ1-2, the full variable domain is DTGVSQNPRHKITKRGQNVTFRCDPISEHNRLYWYRQTLGQGPEFLTYFQNEAQLEKSRLLSDRFSAERPKGSFSTLEIQRTEQGDSAMYLCASSADQGGYTFGSGTRLTVV.

This sequence joins TRBV18 and TRBJ2-2; TRBD1 matches at 8 bases. V lost 3 bases, J lost 1 base, and 7 bases stayed unmatched. Per the germline V gene, CDR1 is KGHSH and CDR2 is LQKENI. The CDR3 consists of 17 residues. The CDR3 sequence: CASSPGGGTGNTGELFF. The CDR3 DNA reads TGTGCCAGCTCACCTGGAGGAGGGACAGGGAACACCGGGGAGCTGTTTTTT. The full variable domain, its missing parts supplied by reference TRBV18 and TRBJ2-2, is NAGVMQNPRHLVRRRGQEARLRCSPMKGHSHVYWYRQLPEEGLKFMVYLQKENIIDESGMPKERFSAEFPKEGPSILRIQQVVRGDSAAYFCASSPGGGTGNTGELFFGEGSRLTVL.

The chain joins TRBV27 to TRBJ2-1, with TRBD2 matching 7 bases. J gave up 8 bases and V 4 bases, and 14 bases lay outside the gene matches. CDR1 is MNHEY, CDR2 SMNVEV, per germline (reference sequence). CDR3 length equals 16 residues. For the CDR3, the DNA is TGTGCCAGCAGTTCCCTGGTGTGGGAGGGCCCGGATGAGCAGTTCTTC. Translated, it gives CASSSLVWEGPDEQFF.

V usage is TRBV29-1 and J usage is TRBJ2-4; 10 bases are shared with TRBD1. The germline V gene has CDR1 SQVTM and CDR2 ANQGSEA. The V and J ends lost 6 bases and 1 base, in that order; junction bases with no gene match: 3. The CDR3 is 14 amino acids. The CDR3 DNA sequence: TGCAGCGTGGGACAGGGGAGTGCCAAAAACATTCAGTACTTC. Translating it yields CSVGQGSAKNIQYF.

The genes are TRBV13 and TRBJ1-2; a weak D match, TRBD1 (6 bases). CDR1 is PRHDT, CDR2 FYEKMQ, per germline (reference sequence). The germline V and J ends were trimmed by 2 bases and 7 bases, with 17 bases remaining between them. The CDR3 runs to 15 residues. The CDR3 coding sequence is TGTGCCAGCAGCTTATACCTACTAGGGGGACGTGGCTACACCTTC. This translates into CASSLYLLGGRGYTF.

The chain carries TRBV13 and TRBJ1-2; 8 bases match TRBD1. In germline, CDR1 is PRHDT, CDR2 FYEKMQ (reference sequence). CDR3 size: 16 residues. V shed 5 bases, J shed 0 bases, and the junction held 8 bases outside the gene matches. The CDR3 DNA follows: TGTGCCAGCAGCATAACAGGGGGTCCCTCTAACTATGGCTACACCTTC. It codes for CASSITGGPSNYGYTF.

This clone was seen only a few times. The rearrangement uses TRBV4-3 and TRBJ2-7; the match to TRBD1 covers 8 bases. The CDR3 has 14 residues. The junction had 8 bases not matched to a gene; V was cut back by 5 bases and J by 5 bases. Germline V gene sequence: CDR1 LGHNA, CDR2 YSLEER. The CDR3 spells CASSVTGGGDEQYF. The CDR3 DNA sequence: TGCGCCAGCAGCGTAACAGGGGGTGGCGACGAGCAGTACTTC.

The chain couples TRBV30 to TRBJ2-1; TRBD2 matches 9 bases. The CDR3 is 16 residues long. Losses at the gene ends were 3 bases for V and 1 base for J; bases not matched to a gene: 7. Germline CDR1 GTSNPN, CDR2 SVGIG (reference sequence). Here the CDR3 reads CAWRLGTSRSYNEQFF. The CDR3 DNA sequence: TGTGCCTGGAGGCTAGGGACTAGCCGATCCTACAATGAGCAGTTCTTC. Supplemented by reference TRBV30 and TRBJ2-1, the full variable domain reads SQTIHQWPATLVQPVGSPLSLECTVEGTSNPNLYWYRQAAGRGLQLLFYSVGIGQISSEVPQNLSASRPQDRQFILSSKKLLLSDSGFYLCAWRLGTSRSYNEQFFGPGTRLTVL.

This chain uses TRBV5-1 with TRBJ2-7; D gene uncertain. Germline loops: CDR1 SGHRS, CDR2 YFSETQ. V shed 1 base and J shed 0 bases, with 11 bases lying between them. The CDR3 is 15 residues long. Written as DNA, the CDR3 is TGCGCCAGCAGCTTGCCAGGCTTAACCTCCTACGAGCAGTACTTC. Protein sequence: CASSLPGLTSYEQYF. Drawing the rest from reference TRBV5-1 and TRBJ2-7, the complete variable domain is KAGVTQTPRYLIKTRGQQVTLSCSPISGHRSVSWYQQTPGQGLQFLFEYFSETQRNKGNFPGRFSGRQFSNSRSEMNVSTLELGDSALYLCASSLPGLTSYEQYFGPGTRLTVT.

The rearrangement links TRBV5-6 to TRBJ2-7; 7 bases match TRBD2. The CDR3 consists of 17 residues. Germline V gene sequence: CDR1 SGHDT, CDR2 YYEEEE. With 4 bases clipped from V and 6 bases from J, the junction kept 19 bases outside the gene matches. CDR3 DNA: TGTGCCAGCAGCGTGACCCCAACGGGGAGGGCCTCCGGCGAGCAGTACTTC. This encodes CASSVTPTGRASGEQYF.

This chain connects TRBV7-3 to TRBJ2-3; D gene ambiguous. The CDR3 is 14 amino acids. Trimming cost V 0 bases and J 5 bases, with 9 bases left between them. In germline, CDR1 is SGHTA, CDR2 FQGTGA. The CDR3 DNA reads as TGTGCCAGCAGCTTAACTAGACTGGTAGATACGCAGTATTTT. Its protein is CASSLTRLVDTQYF.

For the CDR3, the DNA is TGTGCCAGTAGAGGCCCGGGGAGCAATCAGCCCCAGCATTTT. The encoded protein is CASRGPGSNQPQHF. The chain combines TRBV19 with TRBJ1-5; D is unresolved. Trimming stripped 6 bases from V and 1 base from J, with 10 bases between. This CDR3 contains 14 residues. Per the germline V gene, CDR1 is LNHDA and CDR2 is SQIVND (reference sequence).

The CDR3 loop is CASSLYGGSREQYF. The CDR3 DNA is TGTGCCAGCAGTTTATACGGCGGGAGTCGCGAGCAGTACTTC. This chain uses TRBV28 with TRBJ2-7, with TRBD2 identical over 7 bases. Germline lookup yields CDR1 MDHEN and CDR2 SYDVKM. The CDR3 totals 14 residues. V lost 1 base to trimming and J lost 6 bases; unmatched junction nucleotides: 6.

This rearrangement joins TRBV29-1 to TRBJ2-3; TRBD2 is a possible D gene (6 bases). V lost 3 bases to trimming and J lost 8 bases, with 18 bases between them. From germline, CDR1 is SQVTM and CDR2 ANQGSEA. The CDR3 totals 14 residues. The CDR3 reads CSVEVGTGAGTQYF. The CDR3 DNA sequence: TGCAGCGTTGAGGTGGGGACGGGAGCGGGTACGCAGTATTTT.

The chain carries TRBV28 and TRBJ1-1; TRBD1 is a possible D gene (5 bases). V lost 6 bases, J lost 1 base, and 12 bases lay in between. The germline gives CDR1 MDHEN, CDR2 SYDVKM. The CDR3 extends over 14 amino acids. The CDR3 region is CASRRGRWNTEAFF. CDR3 DNA: TGTGCCAGCAGGCGGGGCAGGTGGAACACTGAAGCTTTCTTT.

V gene TRBV30 combines with J gene TRBJ1-2; D perhaps matches TRBD1 (5 bases). Trimming took off 2 bases at V and 4 bases at J, with 14 bases between the two ends. The CDR3 extends over 14 amino acids. Germline values: CDR1 GTSNPN, CDR2 SVGIG (reference sequence). The CDR3 DNA follows: TGTGCCTGGAGTCCCAGCAGGGCAGGCTATGGCTACACCTTC. The encoded protein is CAWSPSRAGYGYTF.

The chain uses TRBV19 and TRBJ1-5; 7 positions agree with TRBD1. Trimming took 6 bases from V and 6 from J; bases not matched to a gene: 11. This CDR3 has 15 amino acids. Germline assignment: CDR1 LNHDA and CDR2 SQIVND (reference sequence). CDR3 bases: TGTGCCAGTAGCAGGCGTGACAGGGAGATTCAGCCCCAGCATTTT. Translating it yields CASSRRDREIQPQHF.

This clone has only a few counts. The gene calls are TRBV7-7 and TRBJ2-2; D may be TRBD2 (5 bases). The CDR3 is 14 residues long. The V and J ends lost 4 bases and 7 bases respectively, with 13 bases between them. Germline values: CDR1 SSHAT, CDR2 FNYEAQ (reference sequence). CDR3 protein: CASSYSRGSGELFF. CDR3 DNA sequence: TGTGCCAGCAGCTACAGCCGGGGAAGCGGGGAGCTGTTTTTT.

V is TRBV6-5 and J is TRBJ1-2, with 9 bases fitting TRBD1. The CDR3 extends over 14 amino acids. Germline V gene data show CDR1 as MNHEY and CDR2 as SVGAGI. V lost 8 bases to trimming and J lost 3 bases; unmatched junction nucleotides: 7. The CDR3 loop reads CASVATGGHYGYTF. The DNA for the CDR3 is TGTGCCAGCGTGGCGACAGGGGGTCACTATGGCTACACCTTC.

In its sample, this clone was seen once. The V call is TRBV4-3, the J call TRBJ1-1; no definite D call. CDR3 length equals 14 residues. Trimming took 0 bases from V and 7 from J, leaving 12 bases between them. Germline V gene data show CDR1 as LGHNA and CDR2 as YSLEER. CDR3 in DNA: TGCGCCAGCAGCCAAGATCCCCGGGAGGGTGAAGCTTTCTTT. It yields the protein CASSQDPREGEAFF.

The chain carries TRBV11-2 and TRBJ1-2; weak D call: TRBD1 (5 bases). The CDR3 length is 15 residues. Per germline, CDR1 SGHAT and CDR2 FQNNGV. Trimming left V 2 bases short and J 5 bases short, with 15 bases between. The CDR3 DNA follows: TGTGCCAGCAGCTTATGGGGAGGGGTGCGGTATGGCTACACCTTC. Its translation is CASSLWGGVRYGYTF.

Worth noting for this clone: Other DNA sequences of this sample code for an identical CDR3. The chain carries TRBV10-3 and TRBJ1-5; D gene uncertain. This CDR3 spans 14 amino acids. The V gene's germline CDR1 is ENHRY and CDR2 SYGVKD. The V gene lost 0 bases and the J gene lost 2 bases, with 5 bases spanning the gap. CDR3 sequence: CAISESGGNQPQHF. In DNA, the CDR3 is TGTGCCATCAGTGAGTCAGGAGGCAATCAGCCCCAGCATTTT.

CDR3 sequence: CASSLEGQLYTGELFF. The CDR3 coding sequence is TGTGCCAGCAGCTTAGAGGGACAGCTCTACACCGGGGAGCTGTTTTTT. This rearrangement joins TRBV7-6 to TRBJ2-2; the match to TRBD1 covers 7 bases. Germline loops: CDR1 SGHVS, CDR2 FNYEAQ. Trimming cost V 1 base and J 3 bases; bases outside gene matches: 5. This CDR3 has 16 amino acids.

This clone was detected only a few times. V usage is TRBV9 and J usage is TRBJ2-2, with 7 bases aligning to TRBD2. This CDR3 spans 16 amino acids. V gave up 3 bases and J gave up 0 bases; unmatched junction bases: 5. Looked up from germline, CDR1 is SGDLS and CDR2 is YYNGEE. CDR3 region: CASSGDAGANTGELFF. CDR3 DNA: TGTGCCAGCAGCGGCGATGCGGGGGCGAACACCGGGGAGCTGTTTTTT.

V and J are TRBV14 and TRBJ2-6, with D unresolved. The CDR3 length is 16 residues. Germline V gene data show CDR1 as SGHDN and CDR2 as FVKESK. The V gene lost 2 bases and the J gene lost 1 base, with 9 bases spanning the gap. In nucleotides, the CDR3 is TGTGCCAGCAGCCAAAACAGCCCTTCTGGGGCCAACGTCCTGACTTTC. Its protein product is CASSQNSPSGANVLTF. The full variable domain, with the rest looked up from reference TRBV14 and TRBJ2-6, is EAGVTQFPSHSVIEKGQTVTLRCDPISGHDNLYWYRRVMGKEIKFLLHFVKESKQDESGMPNNRFLAERTGGTYSTLKVQPAELEDSGVYFCASSQNSPSGANVLTFGAGSRLTVL.

The V gene is TRBV11-1, the J gene TRBJ1-2; 8 nucleotides match TRBD1. J gave up 7 bases and V 1 base, and 11 bases lay outside the gene matches. The CDR3 spans 16 residues. Germline values: CDR1 SGHAT, CDR2 FQDESV (reference sequence). The CDR3 nucleotides are TGTGCCAGCAGCTTAGGACAGGGGCCTCTGTCAGGTGGCTACACCTTC. This sequence encodes CASSLGQGPLSGGYTF.